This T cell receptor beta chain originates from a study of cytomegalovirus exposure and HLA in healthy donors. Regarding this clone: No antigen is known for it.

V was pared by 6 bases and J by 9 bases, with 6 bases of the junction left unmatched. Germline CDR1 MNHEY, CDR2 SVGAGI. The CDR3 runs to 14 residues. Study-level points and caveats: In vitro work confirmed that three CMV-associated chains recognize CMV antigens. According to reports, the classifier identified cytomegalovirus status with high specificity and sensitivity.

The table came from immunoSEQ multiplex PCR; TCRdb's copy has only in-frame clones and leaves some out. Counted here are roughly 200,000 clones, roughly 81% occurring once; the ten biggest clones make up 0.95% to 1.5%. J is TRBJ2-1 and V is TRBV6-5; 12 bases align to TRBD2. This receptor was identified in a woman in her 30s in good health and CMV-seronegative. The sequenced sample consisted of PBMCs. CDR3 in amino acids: CASRQGLAGGEQFF. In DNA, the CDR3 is TGTGCCAGCAGACAGGGACTAGCGGGCGGTGAGCAGTTCTTC.